This TCR beta chain was sequenced in a study of T cell repertoires in cytomegalovirus infection. Study details: Public TCR beta signatures were indicative of both CMV infection and a matching HLA type.

Germline CDR1 is SEHNR and CDR2 is FQNEAQ (reference sequence). The CDR3 spans 13 residues. Trimming left V 5 bases short and J 7 bases short, with 9 bases between. Study findings and constraints: Carriage of CMV together with the relevant HLA was identifiable through cumulative public TCR beta family frequency. Dominating the ex vivo response were TCR beta clonotypes that were CMV-specific and HLA-C-restricted.

Notes on this clonotype: Its specificity is not known.

TCRdb ran MiXCR on the reads and lists one entry per CDR3 protein. This table has 200,000 or so distinct CDR3 sequences, 28% appearing once. The chain combines TRBV7-9 with TRBJ1-6; D ambiguous. The sequencing input was PBMCs. This sequence originates from a human donor in good health (CMV status not recorded). Some clones in this sample may be carry-over from other donors' samples. The CDR3 reads CASSDPLNSPLHF. CDR3 in DNA: TGTGCCAGCAGCGATCCGCTGAATTCACCCCTCCACTTT.